This T cell receptor (beta chain) was captured by sequencing in a study of T-cell reconstitution after alpha-beta-depleted transplantation in children. CDR1 is SGHTA, CDR2 FQGNSA, per germline. CDR3 length: 14 amino acids. The V end lost 1 base, the J end lost 3 bases, and 10 bases lay between the germline ends. As it was prepared, the TCRbeta library received unique molecular identifiers. TCRdb recomputed calls from the PCR reads with MiXCR, one row per CDR3 protein. The sample records 500,000 to 600,000 distinct CDR3 sequences, approximately 30% being singletons. This clonotype has more than one count but fewer than ten.

The source was PBMCs from the stem cell graft donor, collected from the stem cell graft. This clonotype was sampled from a human donor who donated a stem cell graft to a child with aplastic anemia. The V gene is TRBV7-2, the J gene TRBJ2-7, with D uncertain. CDR3: CASSLGVNGYEQYV. The CDR3 DNA reads TGTGCCAGCAGCTTAGGGGTGAATGGCTACGAGCAGTACGTC.